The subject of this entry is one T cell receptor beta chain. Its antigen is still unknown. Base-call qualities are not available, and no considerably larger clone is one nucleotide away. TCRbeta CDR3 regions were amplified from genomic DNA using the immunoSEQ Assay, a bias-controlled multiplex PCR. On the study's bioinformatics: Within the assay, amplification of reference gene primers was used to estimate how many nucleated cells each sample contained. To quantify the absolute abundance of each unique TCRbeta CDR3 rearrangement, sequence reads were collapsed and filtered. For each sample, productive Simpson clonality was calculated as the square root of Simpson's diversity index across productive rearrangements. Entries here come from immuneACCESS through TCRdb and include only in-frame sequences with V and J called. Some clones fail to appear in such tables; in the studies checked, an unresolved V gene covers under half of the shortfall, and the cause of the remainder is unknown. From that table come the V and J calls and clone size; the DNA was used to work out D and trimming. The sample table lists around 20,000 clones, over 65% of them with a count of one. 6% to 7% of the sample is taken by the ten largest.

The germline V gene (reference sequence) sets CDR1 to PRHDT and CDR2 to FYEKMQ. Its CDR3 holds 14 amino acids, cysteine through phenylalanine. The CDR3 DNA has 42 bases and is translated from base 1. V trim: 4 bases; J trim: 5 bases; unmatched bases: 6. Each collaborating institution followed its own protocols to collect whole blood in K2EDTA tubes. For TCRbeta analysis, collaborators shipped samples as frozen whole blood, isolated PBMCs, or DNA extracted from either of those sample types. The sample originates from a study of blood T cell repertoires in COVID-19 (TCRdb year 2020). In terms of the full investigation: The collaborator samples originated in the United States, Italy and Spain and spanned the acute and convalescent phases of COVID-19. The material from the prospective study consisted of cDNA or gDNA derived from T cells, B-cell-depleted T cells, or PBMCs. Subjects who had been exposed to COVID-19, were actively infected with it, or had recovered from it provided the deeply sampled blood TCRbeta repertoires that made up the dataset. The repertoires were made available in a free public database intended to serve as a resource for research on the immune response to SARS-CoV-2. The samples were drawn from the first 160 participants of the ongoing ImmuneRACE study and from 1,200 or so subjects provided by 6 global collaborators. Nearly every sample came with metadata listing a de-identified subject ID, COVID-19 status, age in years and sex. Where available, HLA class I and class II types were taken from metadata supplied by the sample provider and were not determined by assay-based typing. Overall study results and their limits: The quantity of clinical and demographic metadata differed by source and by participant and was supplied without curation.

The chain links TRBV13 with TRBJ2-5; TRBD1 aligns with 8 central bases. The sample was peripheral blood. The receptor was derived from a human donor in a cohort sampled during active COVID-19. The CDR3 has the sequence CASSSGGIRETQYF. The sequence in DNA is TGTGCCAGCAGCTCAGGGGGCATAAGGGAGACCCAGTACTTC.